These T cell receptor beta chains were read from a single sample in a study of blood T cell repertoires in COVID-19. Profiled with immunoSEQ multiplex PCR; TCRdb holds only in-frame clones, not every one. In the table there are about 400,000 clones, 85% to 90% of which are singletons. The sample comprised peripheral blood. These receptors all come from a human donor in a cohort sampled during active COVID-19. The CDR3 runs from the conserved cysteine through the conserved F or W. Each record gives: V gene, J gene, clone size, D gene, CDR3 protein, CDR3 DNA. A D gene is named only where the DNA matches it firmly. Clone size appears in some rows only: once, few, many, or a class for an expanded clone.

v_gene: TRBV30
j_gene: TRBJ1-2
abundance: NA
d_gene: NA
CDR3aa: CAWSASGNYGYTF
CDR3nt: TGTGCCTGGAGTGCCTCAGGGAACTATGGCTACACCTTC

v_gene: TRBV7-8
j_gene: TRBJ2-6
abundance: NA
d_gene: NA
CDR3aa: CASIPRGTSGANVLTF
CDR3nt: TGTGCCAGCATCCCTCGGGGGACCTCTGGGGCCAACGTCCTGACTTTC

v_gene: TRBV6-5
j_gene: TRBJ2-7
abundance: NA
d_gene: TRBD1
CDR3aa: CASSLDRGIDEQYF
CDR3nt: TGTGCCAGCAGTCTTGACAGGGGAATTGACGAGCAGTACTTC

v_gene: TRBV6-5
j_gene: TRBJ2-7
abundance: NA
d_gene: NA
CDR3aa: CASSRDTSYEQYF
CDR3nt: TGTGCCAGCAGTAGGGACACCTCCTACGAGCAGTACTTC

v_gene: TRBV7-2
j_gene: TRBJ1-2
abundance: NA
d_gene: NA
CDR3aa: CASSLVGRGSNGYTF
CDR3nt: TGTGCCAGCAGCTTAGTGGGGAGGGGCAGTAACGGCTACACCTTC

v_gene: TRBV4-1
j_gene: TRBJ2-2
abundance: NA
d_gene: TRBD2
CDR3aa: CASSQLLAGANTGELFF
CDR3nt: TGCGCCAGCAGCCAGCTACTAGCGGGAGCGAACACCGGGGAGCTGTTTTTT

v_gene: TRBV6-5
j_gene: TRBJ1-3
abundance: NA
d_gene: NA
CDR3aa: CASSTTGNSGNTIYF
CDR3nt: TGTGCCAGTTCTACTACAGGGAACTCTGGAAACACCATATATTTT

v_gene: TRBV5-4
j_gene: TRBJ1-2
abundance: NA
d_gene: NA
CDR3aa: CASSSPRQHPSNYGYTF
CDR3nt: TGTGCCAGCAGCTCCCCGAGACAGCACCCATCTAACTATGGCTACACCTTC

v_gene: TRBV21-1
j_gene: TRBJ1-2
abundance: NA
d_gene: NA
CDR3aa: CASRSGQGLFYGYTF
CDR3nt: TGTGCCAGCAGGTCCGGACAGGGGCTTTTCTATGGCTACACCTTC

v_gene: TRBV5-1
j_gene: TRBJ2-2
abundance: NA
d_gene: NA
CDR3aa: CASSPRTSSDTGELFF
CDR3nt: TGCGCCAGCAGCCCGCGAACTAGTAGCGACACCGGGGAGCTGTTTTTT

v_gene: TRBV27
j_gene: TRBJ2-1
abundance: NA
d_gene: TRBD2
CDR3aa: CASSPSGSGSRYNEQFF
CDR3nt: TGTGCCAGCAGTCCCTCTGGTAGCGGGAGTAGGTACAATGAGCAGTTCTTC

v_gene: TRBV5-1
j_gene: TRBJ2-7
abundance: NA
d_gene: TRBD1
CDR3aa: CASSSTGTGMFYEQYF
CDR3nt: TGCGCCAGCAGCTCCACCGGGACAGGGATGTTCTACGAGCAGTACTTC

v_gene: TRBV18
j_gene: TRBJ2-7
abundance: NA
d_gene: TRBD1
CDR3aa: CASSLNFDRGGTYEQYF
CDR3nt: TGTGCCAGCTCCCTCAATTTCGACAGGGGGGGAACCTACGAGCAGTACTTC

v_gene: TRBV28
j_gene: TRBJ2-1
abundance: NA
d_gene: TRBD2
CDR3aa: CATLLAGDPEQFF
CDR3nt: TGTGCCACCTTACTAGCGGGAGACCCTGAGCAGTTCTTC

v_gene: TRBV7-3
j_gene: TRBJ2-1
abundance: NA
d_gene: NA
CDR3aa: CASSLEGEQFF
CDR3nt: TGTGCCAGCAGCTTAGAGGGAGAGCAGTTCTTC

v_gene: TRBV6-5
j_gene: TRBJ1-6
abundance: NA
d_gene: NA
CDR3aa: CASSYSSGSYNSPLHF
CDR3nt: TGTGCCAGCAGTTACTCGTCCGGCTCCTATAATTCACCCCTCCACTTT

v_gene: TRBV19
j_gene: TRBJ1-6
abundance: NA
d_gene: TRBD1
CDR3aa: CASSMPGQGASPLHF
CDR3nt: TGTGCCAGTAGTATGCCGGGACAGGGGGCTTCACCCCTCCACTTT

v_gene: TRBV5-4
j_gene: TRBJ1-2
abundance: NA
d_gene: TRBD1
CDR3aa: CASSIGTDLINYGYTF
CDR3nt: TGTGCCAGCAGCATCGGGACAGACCTCATTAACTATGGCTACACCTTC

v_gene: TRBV7-3
j_gene: TRBJ1-1
abundance: NA
d_gene: NA
CDR3aa: CASSLGPTSTEAFF
CDR3nt: TGTGCCAGCAGCTTGGGCCCAACGAGCACTGAAGCTTTCTTT

v_gene: TRBV7-9
j_gene: TRBJ1-4
abundance: few
d_gene: TRBD1
CDR3aa: CASSFGQVPNEKLFF
CDR3nt: TGTGCCAGCAGCTTCGGACAGGTCCCTAATGAAAAACTGTTTTTT

v_gene: TRBV19
j_gene: TRBJ1-5
abundance: NA
d_gene: NA
CDR3aa: CASSPQGWSDQPQHF
CDR3nt: TGTGCCAGTAGTCCCCAAGGTTGGAGTGATCAGCCCCAGCATTTT

v_gene: TRBV7-2
j_gene: TRBJ2-3
abundance: NA
d_gene: NA
CDR3aa: CASSRPRDTQYF
CDR3nt: TGTGCCAGCAGCCGACCGCGGGATACGCAGTATTTT

v_gene: TRBV6-5
j_gene: TRBJ1-2
abundance: NA
d_gene: NA
CDR3aa: CASRDSRAYGYTF
CDR3nt: TGTGCCAGTCGGGACTCGAGGGCCTATGGCTACACCTTC

v_gene: TRBV28
j_gene: TRBJ1-2
abundance: NA
d_gene: NA
CDR3aa: CASSQGPILTYGYTF
CDR3nt: TGTGCCAGCTCCCAGGGCCCTATCCTAACCTATGGCTACACCTTC

v_gene: TRBV24-1
j_gene: TRBJ2-1
abundance: NA
d_gene: NA
CDR3aa: CATRGSGSYNEQFF
CDR3nt: TGTGCCACCAGGGGCTCTGGTTCCTACAATGAGCAGTTCTTC

v_gene: TRBV18
j_gene: TRBJ2-2
abundance: NA
d_gene: NA
CDR3aa: CASSPAGEETGELFF
CDR3nt: TGTGCCAGCTCACCAGCAGGGGAAGAGACCGGGGAGCTGTTTTTT